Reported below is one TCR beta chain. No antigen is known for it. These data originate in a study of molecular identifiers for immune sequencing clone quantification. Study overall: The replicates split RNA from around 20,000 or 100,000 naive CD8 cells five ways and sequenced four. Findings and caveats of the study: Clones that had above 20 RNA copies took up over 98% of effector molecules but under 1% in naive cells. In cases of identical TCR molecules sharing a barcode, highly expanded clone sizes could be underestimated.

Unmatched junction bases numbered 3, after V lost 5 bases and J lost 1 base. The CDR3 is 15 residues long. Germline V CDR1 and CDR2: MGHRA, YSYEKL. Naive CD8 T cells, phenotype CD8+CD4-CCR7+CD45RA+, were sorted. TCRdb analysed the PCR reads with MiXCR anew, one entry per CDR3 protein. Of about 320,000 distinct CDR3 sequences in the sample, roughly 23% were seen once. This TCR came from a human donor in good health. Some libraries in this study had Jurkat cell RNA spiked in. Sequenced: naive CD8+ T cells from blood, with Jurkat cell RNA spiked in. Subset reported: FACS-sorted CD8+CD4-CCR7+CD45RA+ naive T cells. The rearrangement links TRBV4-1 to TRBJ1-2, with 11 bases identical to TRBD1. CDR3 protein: CASSSGTGGNYGYTF. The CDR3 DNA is TGCGCCAGCAGCTCTGGGACAGGGGGTAACTATGGCTACACCTTC.